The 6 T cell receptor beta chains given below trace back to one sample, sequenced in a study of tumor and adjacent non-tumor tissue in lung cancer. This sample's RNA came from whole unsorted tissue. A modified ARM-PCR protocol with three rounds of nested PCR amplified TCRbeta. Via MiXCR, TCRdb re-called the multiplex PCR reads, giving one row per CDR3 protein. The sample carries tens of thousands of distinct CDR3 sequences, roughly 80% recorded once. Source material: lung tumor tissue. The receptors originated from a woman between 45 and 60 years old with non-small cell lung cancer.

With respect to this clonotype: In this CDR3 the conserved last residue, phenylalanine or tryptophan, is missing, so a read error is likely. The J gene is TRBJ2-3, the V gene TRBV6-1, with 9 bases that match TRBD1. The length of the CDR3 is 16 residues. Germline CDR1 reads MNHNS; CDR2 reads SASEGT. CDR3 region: CASSSAQGQGADTQYS. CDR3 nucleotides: TGTGCAAGCAGTTCAGCTCAGGGACAGGGAGCAGATACGCAGTATTCT.

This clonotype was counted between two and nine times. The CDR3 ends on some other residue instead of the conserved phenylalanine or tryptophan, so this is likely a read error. CDR3 nucleotides: TGTGCTAGCAACCGGGACTATGGCTACACCATC. Translating it yields CASNRDYGYTI. The chain is built from TRBV6-1 and TRBJ1-2; no clear D. The CDR3 runs 11 residues. Germline values: CDR1 MNHNS, CDR2 SASEGT.

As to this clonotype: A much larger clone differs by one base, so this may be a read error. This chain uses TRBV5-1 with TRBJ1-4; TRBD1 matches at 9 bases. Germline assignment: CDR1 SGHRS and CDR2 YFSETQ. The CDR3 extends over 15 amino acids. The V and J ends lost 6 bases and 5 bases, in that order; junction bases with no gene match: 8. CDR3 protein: CASNSTGTGNEKLFF. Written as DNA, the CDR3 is TGCGCCAGCAACTCAACCGGGACAGGGAATGAAAAACTGTTTTTT.

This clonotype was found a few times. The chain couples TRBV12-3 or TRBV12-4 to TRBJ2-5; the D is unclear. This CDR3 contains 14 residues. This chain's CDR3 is CANSLRRQQETQYF. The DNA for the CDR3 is TGTGCTAACAGTTTGAGACGTCAGCAAGAGACCCAGTACTTC.

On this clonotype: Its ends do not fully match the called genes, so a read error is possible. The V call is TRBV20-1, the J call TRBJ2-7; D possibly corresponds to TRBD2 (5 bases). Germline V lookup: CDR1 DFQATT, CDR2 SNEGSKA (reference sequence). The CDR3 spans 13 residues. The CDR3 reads CSTRERDSYERYF. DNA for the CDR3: TGCAGTACTAGGGAACGGGATTCCTACGAGCGGTACTTC.

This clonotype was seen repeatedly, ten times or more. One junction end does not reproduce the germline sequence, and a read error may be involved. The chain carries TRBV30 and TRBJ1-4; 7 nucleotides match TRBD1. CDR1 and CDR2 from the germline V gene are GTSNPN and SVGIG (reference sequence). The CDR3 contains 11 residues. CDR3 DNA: TGTGCCTGGAGTAACGAGGGGGCCGCAGTTTTT. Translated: CAWSNEGAAVF.